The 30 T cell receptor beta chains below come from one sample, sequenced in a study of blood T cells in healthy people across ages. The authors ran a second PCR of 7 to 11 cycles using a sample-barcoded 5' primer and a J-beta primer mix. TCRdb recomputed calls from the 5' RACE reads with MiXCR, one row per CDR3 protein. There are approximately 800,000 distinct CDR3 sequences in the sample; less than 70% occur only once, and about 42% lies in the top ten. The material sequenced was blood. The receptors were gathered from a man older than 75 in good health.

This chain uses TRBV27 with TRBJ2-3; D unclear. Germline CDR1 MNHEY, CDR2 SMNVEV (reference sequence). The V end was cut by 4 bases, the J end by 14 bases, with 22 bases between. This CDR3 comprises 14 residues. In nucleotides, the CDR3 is TGTGCCAGCAGTTCCCTGACGGATCACAGATACGCGTATTTT. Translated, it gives CASSSLTDHRYAYF.

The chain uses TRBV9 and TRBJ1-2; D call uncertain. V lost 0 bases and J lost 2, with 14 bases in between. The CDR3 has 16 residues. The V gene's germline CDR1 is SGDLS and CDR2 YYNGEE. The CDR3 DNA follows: TGTGCCAGCAGCGTAGAAGGAGGACGGCTAAACTATGGCTACACCTTC. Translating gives CASSVEGGRLNYGYTF.

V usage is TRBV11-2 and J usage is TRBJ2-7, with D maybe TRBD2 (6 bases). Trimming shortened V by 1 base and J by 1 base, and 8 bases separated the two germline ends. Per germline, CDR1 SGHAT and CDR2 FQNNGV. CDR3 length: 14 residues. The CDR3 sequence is CASSLGRESYEQYF. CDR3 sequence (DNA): TGTGCCAGCAGCTTAGGCCGGGAGTCCTACGAGCAGTACTTC.

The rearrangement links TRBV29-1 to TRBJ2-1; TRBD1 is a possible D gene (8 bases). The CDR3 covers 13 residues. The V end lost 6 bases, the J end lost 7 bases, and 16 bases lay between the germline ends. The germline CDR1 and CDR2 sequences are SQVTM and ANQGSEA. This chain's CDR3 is CSVRTGRGNEQFF. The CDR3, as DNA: TGCAGCGTGAGGACAGGGAGGGGAAATGAGCAGTTCTTC.

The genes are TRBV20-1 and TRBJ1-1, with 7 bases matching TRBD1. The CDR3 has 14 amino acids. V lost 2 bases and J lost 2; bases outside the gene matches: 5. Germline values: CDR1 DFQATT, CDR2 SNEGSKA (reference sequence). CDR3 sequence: CSARRTGFNTEAFF. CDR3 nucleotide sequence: TGCAGTGCTAGACGGACAGGATTTAACACTGAAGCTTTCTTT.

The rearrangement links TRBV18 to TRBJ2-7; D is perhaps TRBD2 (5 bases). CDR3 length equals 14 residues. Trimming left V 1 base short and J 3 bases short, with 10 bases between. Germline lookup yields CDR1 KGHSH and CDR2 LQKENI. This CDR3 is CASSPQWGVYEQYF. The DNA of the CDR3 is TGTGCCAGCTCACCACAGTGGGGAGTCTACGAGCAGTACTTC.

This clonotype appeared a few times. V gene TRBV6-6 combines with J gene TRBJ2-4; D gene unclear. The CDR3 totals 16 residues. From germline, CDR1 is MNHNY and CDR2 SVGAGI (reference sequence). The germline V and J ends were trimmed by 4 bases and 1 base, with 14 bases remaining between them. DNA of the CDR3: TGTGCCAGCAGTTCCAAGGACCGGTGGGCCAAAAACATTCAGTACTTC. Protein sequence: CASSSKDRWAKNIQYF.

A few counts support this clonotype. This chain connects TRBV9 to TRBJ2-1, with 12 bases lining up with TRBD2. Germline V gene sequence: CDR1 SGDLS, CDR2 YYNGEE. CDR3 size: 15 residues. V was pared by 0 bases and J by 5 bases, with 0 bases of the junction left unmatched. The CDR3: CASSVGLAGDNEQFF. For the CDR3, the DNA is TGTGCCAGCAGCGTAGGACTAGCGGGGGACAATGAGCAGTTCTTC.

CDR3: CSARDRGLTDTQYF. CDR3 coding DNA: TGCAGTGCTAGGGACAGGGGGCTGACAGATACGCAGTATTTT. The J gene is TRBJ2-3, the V gene TRBV20-1; 11 nucleotides agree with TRBD1. The length of the CDR3 is 14 residues. V dropped 3 bases and J dropped 3; count of bases not matched to a gene: 2. The V gene's germline CDR1 is DFQATT and CDR2 SNEGSKA (reference sequence).

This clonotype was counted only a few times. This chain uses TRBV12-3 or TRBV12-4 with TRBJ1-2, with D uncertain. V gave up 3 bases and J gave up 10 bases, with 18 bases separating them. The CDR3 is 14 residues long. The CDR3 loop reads CASSLELREQAYTF. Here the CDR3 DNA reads TGTGCCAGCAGTTTGGAATTGAGGGAGCAGGCCTACACCTTC.

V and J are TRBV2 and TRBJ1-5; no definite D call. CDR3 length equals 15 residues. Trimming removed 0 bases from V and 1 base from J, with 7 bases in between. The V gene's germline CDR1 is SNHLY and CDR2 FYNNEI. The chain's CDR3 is CASSEAGVSNQPQHF. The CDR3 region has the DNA TGTGCCAGCAGTGAAGCTGGAGTGAGCAATCAGCCCCAGCATTTT.

The CDR3 sequence: CSVDASGTVGSYEQYF. CDR3 coding DNA: TGCAGCGTTGACGCATCCGGGACAGTGGGCTCCTACGAGCAGTACTTC. The chain recombines TRBV29-1 with TRBJ2-7; the match to TRBD1 covers 7 bases. V lost 3 bases, J lost 0 bases, and 11 bases stayed unmatched. Germline CDR1 reads SQVTM; CDR2 reads ANQGSEA. The CDR3 has 16 amino acids.

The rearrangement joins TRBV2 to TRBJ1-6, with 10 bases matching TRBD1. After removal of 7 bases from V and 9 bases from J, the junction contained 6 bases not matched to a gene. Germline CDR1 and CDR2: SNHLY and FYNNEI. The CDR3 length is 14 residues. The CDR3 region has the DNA TGTGCCAGCACCCGGGACAGGGGTGGTTCACCCCTCCACTTT. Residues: CASTRDRGGSPLHF.

CDR3: CASSPLGAGPTKTQYF. CDR3 bases: TGTGCCAGCAGTCCCCTGGGAGCGGGGCCCACAAAGACCCAGTACTTC. V and J are TRBV12-3 or TRBV12-4 and TRBJ2-7; 7 bases are a match to TRBD2. The DNA end favors TRBJ2-5, so the J call may be wrong. There are 16 residues in the CDR3.

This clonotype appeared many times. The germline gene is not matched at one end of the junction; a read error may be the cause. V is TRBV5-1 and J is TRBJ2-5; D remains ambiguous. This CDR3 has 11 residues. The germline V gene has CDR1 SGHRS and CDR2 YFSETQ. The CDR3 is CASSHGETQYF. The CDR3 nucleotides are TGTGCCAGCAGCCATGGAGAGACCCAGTACTTC.

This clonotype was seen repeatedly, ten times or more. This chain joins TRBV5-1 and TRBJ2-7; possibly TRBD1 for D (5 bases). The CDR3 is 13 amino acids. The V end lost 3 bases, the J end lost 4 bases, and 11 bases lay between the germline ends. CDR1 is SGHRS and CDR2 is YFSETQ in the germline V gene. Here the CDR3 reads CASSSRASYEQYF. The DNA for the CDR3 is TGCGCCAGCAGCTCCAGGGCGTCTTACGAGCAGTACTTC.

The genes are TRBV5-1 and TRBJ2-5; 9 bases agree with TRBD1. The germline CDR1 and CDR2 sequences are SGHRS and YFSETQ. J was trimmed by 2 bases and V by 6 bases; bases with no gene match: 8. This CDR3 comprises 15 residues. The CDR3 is CASTPGQGHQETQYF. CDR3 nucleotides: TGCGCCAGCACACCGGGACAGGGCCATCAAGAGACCCAGTACTTC.

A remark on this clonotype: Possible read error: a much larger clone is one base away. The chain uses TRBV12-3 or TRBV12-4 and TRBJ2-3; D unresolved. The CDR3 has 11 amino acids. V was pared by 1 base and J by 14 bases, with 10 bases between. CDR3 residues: CASSLGRYTYF. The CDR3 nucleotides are TGTGCCAGCAGTTTAGGGAGATACACGTATTTT.

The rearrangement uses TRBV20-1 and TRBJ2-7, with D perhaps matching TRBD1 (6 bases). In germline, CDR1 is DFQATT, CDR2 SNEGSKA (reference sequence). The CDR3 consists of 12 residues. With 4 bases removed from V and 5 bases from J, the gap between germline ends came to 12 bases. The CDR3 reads CSATDSLHEQYF. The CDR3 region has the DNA TGCAGTGCTACGGACAGCCTCCACGAGCAGTACTTC.

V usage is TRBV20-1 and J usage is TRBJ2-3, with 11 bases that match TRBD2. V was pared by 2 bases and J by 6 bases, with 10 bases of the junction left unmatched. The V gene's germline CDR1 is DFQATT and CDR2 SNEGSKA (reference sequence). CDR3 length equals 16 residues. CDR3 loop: CSARSRSGGAVDTQYF. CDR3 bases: TGCAGTGCTAGATCCCGTAGCGGGGGGGCTGTGGATACGCAGTATTTT.

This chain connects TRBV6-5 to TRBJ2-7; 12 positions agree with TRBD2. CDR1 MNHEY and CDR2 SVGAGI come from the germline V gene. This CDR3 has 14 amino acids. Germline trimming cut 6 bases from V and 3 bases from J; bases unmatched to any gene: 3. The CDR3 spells CASSETSGSYEQYF. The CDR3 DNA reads TGTGCCAGCAGCGAGACTAGCGGGAGCTACGAGCAGTACTTC.

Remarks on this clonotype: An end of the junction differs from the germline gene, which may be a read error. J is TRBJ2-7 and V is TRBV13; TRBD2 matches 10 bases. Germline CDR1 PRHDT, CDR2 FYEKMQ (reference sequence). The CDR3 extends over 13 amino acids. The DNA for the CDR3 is TGTGCCAGCGGACTAGCGGCACTGAACGAGCGGTACTTC. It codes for CASGLAALNERYF.

CDR3: CASSPINSPLHF. The CDR3 bases are TGTGCCAGCAGCCCGATTAATTCACCCCTCCACTTT. V usage is TRBV7-2 and J usage is TRBJ1-6; the D is unclear. With 5 bases removed from V and 6 bases from J, the gap between germline ends came to 5 bases. Germline V CDR1 and CDR2: SGHTA, FQGNSA. The CDR3 sequence is 12 residues long.

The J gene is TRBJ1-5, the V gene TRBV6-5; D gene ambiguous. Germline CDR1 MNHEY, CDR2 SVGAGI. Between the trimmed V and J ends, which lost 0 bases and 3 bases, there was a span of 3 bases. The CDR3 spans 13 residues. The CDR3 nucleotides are TGTGCCAGCAGTTACTCGAACAATCAGCCCCAGCATTTT. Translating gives CASSYSNNQPQHF.

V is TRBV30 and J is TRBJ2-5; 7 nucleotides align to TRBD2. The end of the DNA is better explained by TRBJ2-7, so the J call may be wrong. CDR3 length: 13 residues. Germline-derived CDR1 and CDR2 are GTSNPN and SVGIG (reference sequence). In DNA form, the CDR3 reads TGTGCCTGGAGGGTCGCGGGGGCCTACGAGCAGTACTTC. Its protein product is CAWRVAGAYEQYF.

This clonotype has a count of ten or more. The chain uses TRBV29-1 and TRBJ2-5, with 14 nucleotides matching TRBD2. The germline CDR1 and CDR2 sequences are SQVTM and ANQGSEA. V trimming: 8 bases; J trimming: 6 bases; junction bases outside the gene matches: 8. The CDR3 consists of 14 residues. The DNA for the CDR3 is TGCAGCTCGGGGACTAGCGGGAGTACCAAGACCCAGTACTTC. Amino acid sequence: CSSGTSGSTKTQYF.

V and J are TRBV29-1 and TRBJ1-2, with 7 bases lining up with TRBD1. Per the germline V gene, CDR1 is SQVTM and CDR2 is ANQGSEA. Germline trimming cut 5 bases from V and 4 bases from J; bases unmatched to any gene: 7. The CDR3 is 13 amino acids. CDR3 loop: CSVSRGNGYGYTF. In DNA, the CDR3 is TGCAGCGTTTCCAGGGGGAATGGCTATGGCTACACCTTC.

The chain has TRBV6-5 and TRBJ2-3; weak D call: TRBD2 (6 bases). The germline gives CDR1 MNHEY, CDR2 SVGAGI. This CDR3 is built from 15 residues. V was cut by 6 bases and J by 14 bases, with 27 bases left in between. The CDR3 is CASSPGDRMGRYAYF. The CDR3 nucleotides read TGTGCCAGCAGCCCGGGGGACCGGATGGGGAGATACGCGTATTTT.

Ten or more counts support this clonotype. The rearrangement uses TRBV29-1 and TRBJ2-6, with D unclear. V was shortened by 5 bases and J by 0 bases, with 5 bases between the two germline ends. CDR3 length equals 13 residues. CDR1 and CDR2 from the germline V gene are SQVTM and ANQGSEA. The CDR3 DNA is TGCAGCGTTACCAGCTCTGGGGCCAACGTCCTGACTTTC. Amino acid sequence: CSVTSSGANVLTF.

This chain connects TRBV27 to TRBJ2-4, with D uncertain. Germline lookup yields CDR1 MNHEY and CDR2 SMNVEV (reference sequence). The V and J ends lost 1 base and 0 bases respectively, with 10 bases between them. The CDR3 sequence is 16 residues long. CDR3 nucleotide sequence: TGTGCCAGCAGTTTATGGAAAGGGCTAGCCAAAAACATTCAGTACTTC. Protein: CASSLWKGLAKNIQYF.